This T cell receptor (beta chain) was profiled in a study of T cells in Graves' hyperthyroidism and ophthalmopathy. TCR beta CDR3 regions were amplified from RNA transcripts. First-round RT-PCR with HTBI primers amplified the TCR CDR3 region. TCRdb called the multiplex PCR reads again in MiXCR, with one record for every CDR3 protein. Altogether some 440,000 distinct CDR3 sequences are present, 15% to 19% being singletons, with the ten largest covering almost 8%. Germline CDR1 and CDR2: MNHEY and SMNVEV (reference sequence). V trimming: 6 bases; J trimming: 2 bases; junction bases outside the gene matches: 16. The CDR3 sequence is 19 residues long. This clonotype was recorded many times.

The origin of this receptor is a young woman with Graves' hyperthyroidism. The chain is built from TRBV27 and TRBJ1-4; 9 bases line up with TRBD1. The source material was blood. The CDR3 DNA reads TGTGCCAGCAGCAGGTCCGGGACAGGGATTACGAGGACTAATGAAAAACTGTTTTTT. Protein product: CASSRSGTGITRTNEKLFF.